Listed below are T cell receptor beta chains from one sample, sequenced in a study of cytomegalovirus exposure and HLA in healthy donors. The method was immunoSEQ multiplex PCR; TCRdb's version includes in-frame clones alone and lacks a portion of them. The table includes some 130,000 clones, 80% to 90% detected once. The sample comprised PBMCs. The receptor set was obtained from a young woman in good health and CMV-seronegative. Both conserved end residues are trimmed from each CDR3. Fields, in order: J gene, D gene, V gene, CDR3 protein. The D gene is left open where the match is weak.

J gene: TRBJ1-1
D gene: .
V gene: TRBV6-5
CDR3 protein: ASRTMGGTNTEAF

J gene: TRBJ2-5
D gene: .
V gene: TRBV7-9
CDR3 protein: ASSLGEPETQY

J gene: TRBJ1-5
D gene: .
V gene: TRBV5-5
CDR3 protein: ASSLVFQGVGQPQH

J gene: TRBJ1-2
D gene: .
V gene: TRBV6-1
CDR3 protein: ASSESTGPFYGYT

J gene: TRBJ2-3
D gene: TRBD1
V gene: TRBV5-1
CDR3 protein: ASSLGTGGADTQY

J gene: TRBJ2-7
D gene: TRBD1
V gene: TRBV6-1
CDR3 protein: ASSEGVHRGSNEQY

J gene: TRBJ2-7
D gene: .
V gene: TRBV19
CDR3 protein: ASRSDSPHEQY

J gene: TRBJ1-5
D gene: .
V gene: TRBV5-6
CDR3 protein: ASSLDRTAPQH

J gene: TRBJ1-1
D gene: TRBD1
V gene: TRBV23-1
CDR3 protein: AAGTADEAF

J gene: TRBJ1-2
D gene: .
V gene: TRBV11-2
CDR3 protein: ASSLDGSLASLGYT

J gene: TRBJ2-5
D gene: .
V gene: TRBV29-1
CDR3 protein: SVEGQAGSQETQY

J gene: TRBJ1-3
D gene: .
V gene: TRBV5-1
CDR3 protein: ASSPQGFSGNTIY

J gene: TRBJ2-7
D gene: .
V gene: TRBV13
CDR3 protein: ASSFPDEQY

J gene: TRBJ1-1
D gene: .
V gene: TRBV7-2
CDR3 protein: ASSVGENTEAF

J gene: TRBJ1-5
D gene: .
V gene: TRBV6-1
CDR3 protein: ASSLFPSNQPQH

J gene: TRBJ2-2
D gene: .
V gene: TRBV7-9
CDR3 protein: ASSPQQGFTGELF

J gene: TRBJ2-1
D gene: TRBD2
V gene: TRBV7-3
CDR3 protein: ASSSLAGDGYNEQF

J gene: TRBJ1-2
D gene: .
V gene: TRBV7-2
CDR3 protein: ASSAFGHLNYGYT

J gene: TRBJ2-2
D gene: TRBD2
V gene: TRBV2
CDR3 protein: ASTGTSFSGELF

J gene: TRBJ1-1
D gene: .
V gene: TRBV10-2
CDR3 protein: ASRRRDEAF

J gene: TRBJ1-3
D gene: .
V gene: TRBV28
CDR3 protein: ASLTGLTGNTIY

J gene: TRBJ1-1
D gene: .
V gene: TRBV2
CDR3 protein: ASSEWQTEAF

J gene: TRBJ2-3
D gene: .
V gene: TRBV9
CDR3 protein: ASSPVLSPDTQY

J gene: TRBJ2-1
D gene: .
V gene: TRBV4-1
CDR3 protein: ASSHLGILDFNEQF

J gene: TRBJ2-7
D gene: TRBD2
V gene: TRBV15
CDR3 protein: ATSRDWGGAYEQY

J gene: TRBJ1-5
D gene: .
V gene: TRBV18
CDR3 protein: ASSPGQYYQPQH

J gene: TRBJ2-7
D gene: TRBD2
V gene: TRBV4-1
CDR3 protein: ASSQAPGGVPYEQY

J gene: TRBJ2-5
D gene: TRBD2
V gene: TRBV7-9
CDR3 protein: ATQAGGSTWETQY

J gene: TRBJ1-1
D gene: .
V gene: TRBV2
CDR3 protein: ASSGLGLDEAF

J gene: TRBJ2-6
D gene: .
V gene: TRBV19
CDR3 protein: ASRKQGSGANVLT

J gene: TRBJ1-4
D gene: .
V gene: TRBV2
CDR3 protein: ASSALRNEKLF

J gene: TRBJ1-6
D gene: .
V gene: TRBV27
CDR3 protein: ASSPHPRGANSPLH

J gene: TRBJ1-2
D gene: .
V gene: TRBV2
CDR3 protein: ATWRGSYGYT

J gene: TRBJ2-1
D gene: .
V gene: TRBV2
CDR3 protein: ASSAGTPYNEQF

J gene: TRBJ2-7
D gene: TRBD2
V gene: TRBV10-2
CDR3 protein: ASNPSGVREQY

J gene: TRBJ2-7
D gene: .
V gene: TRBV6-1
CDR3 protein: ASSILEDYEQY

J gene: TRBJ1-1
D gene: .
V gene: TRBV27
CDR3 protein: ASINAEDTEAF

J gene: TRBJ2-7
D gene: .
V gene: TRBV11-2
CDR3 protein: ASRTQGYEQY

J gene: TRBJ1-1
D gene: TRBD1
V gene: TRBV10-2
CDR3 protein: ASSDSGTGSTQAF

J gene: TRBJ2-5
D gene: .
V gene: TRBV7-2
CDR3 protein: ASSLVRETQY